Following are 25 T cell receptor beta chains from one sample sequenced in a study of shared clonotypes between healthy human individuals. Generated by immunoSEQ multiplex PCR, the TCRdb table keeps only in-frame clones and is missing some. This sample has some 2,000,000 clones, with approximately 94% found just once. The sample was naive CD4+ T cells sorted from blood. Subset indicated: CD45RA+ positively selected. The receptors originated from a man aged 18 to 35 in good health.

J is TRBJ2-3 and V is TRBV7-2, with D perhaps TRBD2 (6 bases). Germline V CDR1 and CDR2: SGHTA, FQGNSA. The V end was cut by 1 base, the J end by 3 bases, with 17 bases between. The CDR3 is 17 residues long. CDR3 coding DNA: TGTGCCAGCAGCTTAGTATCCTCTGGGACTCAAACAGATACGCAGTATTTT. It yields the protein CASSLVSSGTQTDTQYF.

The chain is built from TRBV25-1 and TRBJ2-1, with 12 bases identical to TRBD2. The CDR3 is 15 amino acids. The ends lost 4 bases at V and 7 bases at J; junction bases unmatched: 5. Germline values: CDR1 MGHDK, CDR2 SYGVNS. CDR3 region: CASSARLAGDNEQFF. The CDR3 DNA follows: TGTGCCAGCAGTGCCCGACTAGCGGGGGATAATGAGCAGTTCTTC.

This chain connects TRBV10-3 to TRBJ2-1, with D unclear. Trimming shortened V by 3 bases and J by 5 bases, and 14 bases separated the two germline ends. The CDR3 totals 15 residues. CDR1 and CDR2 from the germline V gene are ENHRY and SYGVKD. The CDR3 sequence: CAISDGLLGNNEQFF. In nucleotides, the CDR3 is TGTGCCATCAGTGACGGCCTTCTTGGCAACAATGAGCAGTTCTTC.

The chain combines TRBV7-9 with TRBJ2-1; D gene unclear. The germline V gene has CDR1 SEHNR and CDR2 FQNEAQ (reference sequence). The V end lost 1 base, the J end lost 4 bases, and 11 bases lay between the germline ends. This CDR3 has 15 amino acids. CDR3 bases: TGTGCCAGCAGCTTAGGGGAAGGCCCTTACAATGAGCAGTTCTTC. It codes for CASSLGEGPYNEQFF.

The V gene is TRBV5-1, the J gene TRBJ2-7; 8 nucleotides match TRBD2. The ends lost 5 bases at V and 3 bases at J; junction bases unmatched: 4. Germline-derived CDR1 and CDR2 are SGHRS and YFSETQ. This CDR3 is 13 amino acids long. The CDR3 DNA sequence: TGCGCCAGCAGGGCGGGGGGCCTCTACGAGCAGTACTTC. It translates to CASRAGGLYEQYF.

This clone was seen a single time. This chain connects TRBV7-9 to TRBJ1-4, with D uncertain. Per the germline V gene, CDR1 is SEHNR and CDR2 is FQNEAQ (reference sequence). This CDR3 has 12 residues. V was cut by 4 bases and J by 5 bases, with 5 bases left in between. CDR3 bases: TGTGCCAGCAGCTCAATAAATGAAAAACTGTTTTTT. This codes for CASSSINEKLFF.

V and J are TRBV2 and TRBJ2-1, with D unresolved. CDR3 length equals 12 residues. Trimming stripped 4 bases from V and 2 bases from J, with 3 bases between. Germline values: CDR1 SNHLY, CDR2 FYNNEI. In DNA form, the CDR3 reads TGTGCCAGCAGTGTCCCCTACAATGAGCAGTTCTTC. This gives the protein CASSVPYNEQFF.

CDR3 sequence (DNA): TGTGCCAGCTCACCAGCGGCCGGGACGGCCACCTACGAGCAGTACTTC. Translated: CASSPAAGTATYEQYF. The chain links TRBV18 to TRBJ2-7, with D perhaps assigned TRBD1 or TRBD2 (5 bases each). The CDR3 consists of 16 residues. CDR1 and CDR2 from the germline V gene are KGHSH and LQKENI. Trimming left V 2 bases short and J 2 bases short, with 16 bases between. Based on the CDR3 plus reference TRBV18 and TRBJ2-7, the full variable domain is NAGVMQNPRHLVRRRGQEARLRCSPMKGHSHVYWYRQLPEEGLKFMVYLQKENIIDESGMPKERFSAEFPKEGPSILRIQQVVRGDSAAYFCASSPAAGTATYEQYFGPGTRLTVT.

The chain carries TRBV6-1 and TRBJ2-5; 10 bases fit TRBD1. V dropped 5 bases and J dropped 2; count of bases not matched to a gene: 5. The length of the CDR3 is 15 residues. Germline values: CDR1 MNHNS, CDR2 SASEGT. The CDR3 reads CASSSGTGVQETQYF. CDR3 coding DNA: TGTGCCAGCAGTAGCGGGACAGGGGTACAAGAGACCCAGTACTTC.

CDR3: CASSLEFYNEQFF. CDR3 coding DNA: TGTGCCAGCAGTCTTGAGTTCTACAATGAGCAGTTCTTC. The chain employs TRBV6-1 and TRBJ2-1; D is undetermined. Germline V CDR1 and CDR2: MNHNS, SASEGT. The CDR3 is 13 amino acids. Deletions cut 5 bases from V and 3 bases from J, with 8 bases between.

The DNA of the CDR3 is TGTGCCAGTAGGGGACAGGGAACGTTCTATGGCTACACCTTC. Its translation is CASRGQGTFYGYTF. V usage is TRBV19 and J usage is TRBJ1-2; 9 bases fit TRBD1. V lost 6 bases and J lost 4; bases outside the gene matches: 6. CDR3 length: 14 residues. CDR1 LNHDA and CDR2 SQIVND come from the germline V gene (reference sequence).

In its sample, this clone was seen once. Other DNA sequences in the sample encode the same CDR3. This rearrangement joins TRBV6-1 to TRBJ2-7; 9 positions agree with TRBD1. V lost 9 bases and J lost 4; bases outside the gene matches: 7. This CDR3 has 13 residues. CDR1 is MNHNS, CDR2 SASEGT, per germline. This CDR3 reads CASSRDRAYEQYF. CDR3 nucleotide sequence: TGTGCCAGTTCCCGGGACAGGGCTTACGAGCAGTACTTC.

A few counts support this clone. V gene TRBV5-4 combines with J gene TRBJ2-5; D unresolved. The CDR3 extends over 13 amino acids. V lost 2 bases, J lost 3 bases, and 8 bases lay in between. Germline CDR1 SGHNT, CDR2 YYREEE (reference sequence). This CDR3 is CASSLNTKETQYF. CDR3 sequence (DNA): TGTGCCAGCAGCTTAAACACCAAAGAGACCCAGTACTTC. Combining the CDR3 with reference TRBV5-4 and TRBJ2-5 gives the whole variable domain ETGVTQSPTHLIKTRGQQVTLRCSSQSGHNTVSWYQQALGQGPQFIFQYYREEENGRGNFPPRFSGLQFPNYSSELNVNALELDDSALYLCASSLNTKETQYFGPGTRLLVL.

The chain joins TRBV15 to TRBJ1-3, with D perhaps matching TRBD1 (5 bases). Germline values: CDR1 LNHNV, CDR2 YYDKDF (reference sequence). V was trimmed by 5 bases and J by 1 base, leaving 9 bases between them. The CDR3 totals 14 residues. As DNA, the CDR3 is TGTGCCACCAGCCATGGGGGGTCTGGAAACACCATATATTTT. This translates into CATSHGGSGNTIYF.

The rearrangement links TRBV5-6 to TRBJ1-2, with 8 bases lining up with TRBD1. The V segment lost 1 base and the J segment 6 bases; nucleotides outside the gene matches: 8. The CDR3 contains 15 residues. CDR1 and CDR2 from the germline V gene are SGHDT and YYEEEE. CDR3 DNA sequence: TGTGCCAGCAGCTTGCTTACTGCAGGGGGCCATGGCTACACCTTC. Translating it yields CASSLLTAGGHGYTF.

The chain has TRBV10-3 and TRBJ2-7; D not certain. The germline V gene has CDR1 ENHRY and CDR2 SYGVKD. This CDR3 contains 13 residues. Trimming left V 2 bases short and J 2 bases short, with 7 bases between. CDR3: CAISERVAYEQYF. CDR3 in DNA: TGTGCCATCAGTGAGCGGGTTGCCTACGAGCAGTACTTC.

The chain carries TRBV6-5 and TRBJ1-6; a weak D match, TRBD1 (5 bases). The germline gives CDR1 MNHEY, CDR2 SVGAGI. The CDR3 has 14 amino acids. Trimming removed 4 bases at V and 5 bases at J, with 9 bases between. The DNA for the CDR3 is TGTGCCAGCAGTTCCCGACAGAATAATTCACCCCTCCACTTT. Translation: CASSSRQNNSPLHF.

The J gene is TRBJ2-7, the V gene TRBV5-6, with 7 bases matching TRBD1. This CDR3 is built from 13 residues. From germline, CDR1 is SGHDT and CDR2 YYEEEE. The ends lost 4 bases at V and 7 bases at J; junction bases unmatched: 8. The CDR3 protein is CASSLGQSREQYF. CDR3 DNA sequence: TGTGCCAGCAGCCTGGGACAGTCTAGGGAGCAGTACTTC.

CDR3 sequence (DNA): TGTGCCAGCCGGGCAGAGCTAGCCAAAAACATTCAGTACTTC. It encodes CASRAELAKNIQYF. The V gene is TRBV18, the J gene TRBJ2-4; D unresolved. This CDR3 is 14 amino acids long. With 8 bases removed from V and 0 bases from J, the gap between germline ends came to 11 bases. Per the germline V gene, CDR1 is KGHSH and CDR2 is LQKENI.

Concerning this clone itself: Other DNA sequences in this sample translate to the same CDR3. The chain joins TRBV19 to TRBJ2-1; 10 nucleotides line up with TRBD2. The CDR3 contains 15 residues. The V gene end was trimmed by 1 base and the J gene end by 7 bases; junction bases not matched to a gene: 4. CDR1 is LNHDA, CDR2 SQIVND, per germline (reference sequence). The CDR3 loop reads CASSIGLAGVNEQFF. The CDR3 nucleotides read TGTGCCAGTAGTATAGGGCTAGCGGGAGTTAATGAGCAGTTCTTC.

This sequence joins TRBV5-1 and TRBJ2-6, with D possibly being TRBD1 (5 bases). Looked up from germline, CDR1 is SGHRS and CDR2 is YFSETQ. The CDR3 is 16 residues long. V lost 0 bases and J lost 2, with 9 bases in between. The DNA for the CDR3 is TGCGCCAGCAGCTTGGGACAGAATACTGGGGCCAACGTCCTGACTTTC. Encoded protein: CASSLGQNTGANVLTF.

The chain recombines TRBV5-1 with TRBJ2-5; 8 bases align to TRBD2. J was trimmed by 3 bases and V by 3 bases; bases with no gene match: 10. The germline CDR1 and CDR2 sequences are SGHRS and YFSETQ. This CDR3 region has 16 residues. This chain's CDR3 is CASSYRPGLGEETQYF. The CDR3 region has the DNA TGCGCCAGCAGCTATCGGCCGGGACTAGGAGAAGAGACCCAGTACTTC.

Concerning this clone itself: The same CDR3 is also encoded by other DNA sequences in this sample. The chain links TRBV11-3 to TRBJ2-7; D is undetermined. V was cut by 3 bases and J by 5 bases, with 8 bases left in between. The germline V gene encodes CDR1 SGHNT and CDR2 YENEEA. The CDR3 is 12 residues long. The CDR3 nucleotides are TGTGCCAGCAGCTTGGACGGCAACGAGCAGTACTTC. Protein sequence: CASSLDGNEQYF.

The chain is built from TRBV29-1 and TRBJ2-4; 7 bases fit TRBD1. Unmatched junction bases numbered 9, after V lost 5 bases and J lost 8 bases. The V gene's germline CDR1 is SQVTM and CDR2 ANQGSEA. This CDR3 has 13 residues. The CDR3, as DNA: TGCAGCGTTACCAGGGGGTGGCCGGACATTCAGTACTTC. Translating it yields CSVTRGWPDIQYF.

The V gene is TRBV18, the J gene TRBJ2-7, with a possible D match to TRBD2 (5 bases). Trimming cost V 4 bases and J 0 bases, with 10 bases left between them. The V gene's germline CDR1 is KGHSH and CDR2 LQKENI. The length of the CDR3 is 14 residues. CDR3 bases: TGTGCCAGCTCACAGGACGGGAACTCCTACGAGCAGTACTTC. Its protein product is CASSQDGNSYEQYF.